Listed below are T cell receptor beta chains from one sample, sequenced in a study of radiotherapy plus CTLA-4 blockade in lung cancer. Only in-frame clones appear in the TCRdb table, and some are missing; sequencing was by immunoSEQ multiplex PCR. The sample consists of approximately 77,000 clones, roughly four fifths of them appearing once. This material consisted of peripheral blood, taken from a patient treated with radiotherapy plus ipilimumab. The receptors were sampled from a human donor with non-small cell lung cancer who had stable disease on radiotherapy plus ipilimumab. Both conserved end residues are part of each CDR3. Clone size is shown for a subset of rows, as once, few, many or a class of expanded clone.

j_call	v_call	clone_size	cdr3_aa
TRBJ1-1	TRBV18	-	CASSPRGTGGITEAFF
TRBJ2-2	TRBV2	-	CASSAPGGTPQRLFF
TRBJ2-5	TRBV18	-	CASSPTWRGSQETQYF
TRBJ2-3	TRBV15	-	CATSSGTPKEYF
TRBJ2-5	TRBV6-6	-	CASSGSETQYF
TRBJ2-1	TRBV5-6	few	CASSWYNEQFF
TRBJ2-5	TRBV6-6	-	CASSYSGGGETQYF
TRBJ2-3	TRBV4-2	-	CASTPGLALDTQYF
TRBJ2-2	TRBV6-6	-	CASSSLGGDAGELFF
TRBJ1-1	TRBV28	-	CASSTGRNTEAFF
TRBJ2-2	TRBV7-6	-	CASSLAQLGPSTGELFF
TRBJ2-5	TRBV28	-	CASRQGGETQYF
TRBJ2-5	TRBV18	-	CASSPTLQETQYF
TRBJ2-5	TRBV10-3	-	CAISDGPQRQETQYF
TRBJ1-4	TRBV9	once	CASSVSTSYNEKLFF
TRBJ1-5	TRBV30	-	CAWSRVGSGNQPQHF
TRBJ1-1	TRBV7-3	once	CASSSQGWTEAFF
TRBJ2-7	TRBV30	-	CAWSLRDRDGEQYF
TRBJ2-3	TRBV5-1	-	CASSFGRVDTQYF
TRBJ2-7	TRBV5-1	-	CASSLDSARPYEQYF
TRBJ2-5	TRBV10-1	-	CASSAGLAGGRQETQYF
TRBJ2-1	TRBV9	-	CASSVVSSGGNEQFF
TRBJ1-5	TRBV29-1	-	CSAANSRGSGSNQPQHF
TRBJ2-5	TRBV28	-	CASSLAAGGETQYF
TRBJ2-3	TRBV5-1	-	CASSLSGTGVGDTQYF
TRBJ2-7	TRBV9	medium-sized	CASSAGQVYYEQYF
TRBJ1-4	TRBV9	-	CASSAQEGEKLFF
TRBJ2-1	TRBV11-2	-	CASSSSLGANYNEQFF
-	TRBV28	-	CASRKPGQGWSEQYF
TRBJ2-2	TRBV5-5	-	CASSPPLTAGELFF
TRBJ1-1	TRBV27	-	CASSSTTRGARNTEAFF
TRBJ2-1	TRBV5-8	-	CASSSTGTGYNEQFF
TRBJ1-1	TRBV4-1	-	CASSRTGPNTEAFF
TRBJ2-2	TRBV7-2	-	CASSPSGITGELFF
TRBJ1-3	TRBV28	-	CASSLPPPSGNTIYF